The clone carrying this T cell receptor (beta chain) was detected only a few times. The antigen remains unidentified. Graves' hyperthyroidism was deemed stable given no ophthalmopathy progression within 18 months. V lost 5 bases to trimming and J lost 9 bases, with 26 bases between them. CDR3 length: 17 residues. Germline V CDR1 and CDR2: LNHDA, SQIVND (reference sequence). This sample is drawn from a study of T cells in Graves' hyperthyroidism and ophthalmopathy. At the level of the study: It was at initial diagnosis, before any treatment, that peripheral blood was collected.

Findings of the study overall: Among clonotypes expanded in thyroid above 0.001, most were also found in blood.

Amplified TCR beta CDR3 regions derived from RNA transcripts. The study used the HTBI primer set for a first-round RT-PCR of the TCR CDR3. One entry per CDR3 protein results from TCRdb running MiXCR on the multiplex PCR reads. The sample lists 500,000 to 750,000 distinct CDR3 sequences, approximately 14% seen once, with 6.5% to 8% in the top ten. This clonotype was sampled from a woman in her twenties or thirties with Graves' hyperthyroidism. What was sequenced was blood. V gene TRBV19 combines with J gene TRBJ2-1, with D possibly matching TRBD1 (7 bases). As DNA, the CDR3 is TGTGCCAGTAGTCTCCGCCAGGGGGGCCAACTAATTACTGAGCAGTTCTTC. Amino acids: CASSLRQGGQLITEQFF.